This is a list of T cell receptor beta chains from one sample in a study of beta chain features in type 1 diabetes. Produced via immunoSEQ multiplex PCR; TCRdb's table is partial and in-frame only. This repertoire shows over 300,000 clones, about a tenth found once; its top ten account for approximately 1%. The sequenced sample was central memory CD4+ T cells from blood. The receptor source for this set is a man between 25 and 39 years old with type 1 diabetes. CDR3s include the opening cysteine and the closing phenylalanine or tryptophan. D genes are given only for firm matches. Only some rows state a clone size, as once, few, many or a class for expanded clones.

CDR3 | DNA | size | J | V | D
CASSPGLAGDSSYEQYF | TGTGCCAGCAGCCCAGGACTAGCGGGGGATAGCTCCTACGAGCAGTACTTC | few | TRBJ2-7 | TRBV5-4 | TRBD2
CASSVRLDGAGELFF | TGTGCCAGCAGCGTCAGACTAGACGGGGCCGGGGAGCTGTTTTTT | . | TRBJ2-2 | TRBV2 | .
CASSQDVATRYNEQFF | TGCGCCAGCAGCCAAGATGTTGCGACTAGGTACAATGAGCAGTTCTTC | few | TRBJ2-1 | TRBV4-3 | .
CASSQGTGEGETQYF | TGCGCCAGCAGCCAAGGAACAGGGGAGGGGGAGACCCAGTACTTC | . | TRBJ2-5 | TRBV4-3 | .
CASSSGTVYEQYF | TGTGCCAGCAGCTCTGGGACAGTCTACGAGCAGTACTTC | . | TRBJ2-7 | TRBV7-2 | TRBD1
CSVGTGMRETQYF | TGCAGCGTAGGGACAGGAATGAGAGAGACCCAGTACTTC | few | TRBJ2-5 | TRBV29-1 | TRBD1
CASTRTGPRGTTF | TGTGCCAGCACCCGGACAGGTCCGAGAGGGACCACCTTC | few | TRBJ1-2 | TRBV28 | TRBD1
CASSEFNYEAFF | TGTGCCAGCAGTGAATTCAACTATGAAGCTTTCTTT | many | TRBJ1-1 | TRBV2 | .
CASSRSSGGPNEQFF | TGTGCCAGTAGTAGATCTAGCGGGGGACCCAATGAGCAGTTCTTC | few | TRBJ2-1 | TRBV19 | TRBD2
CASSVDLGPSGNTIYF | TGTGCCAGCAGCGTAGACCTCGGGCCCTCTGGAAACACCATATATTTT | . | TRBJ1-3 | TRBV9 | .
CASSQTSGGARDTQYF | TGTGCCAGCAGCCAGACTAGCGGGGGGGCACGCGATACGCAGTATTTT | . | TRBJ2-3 | TRBV11-2 | TRBD2
CASNNAGNTEAFF | TGTGCCAGCAACAACGCAGGAAACACTGAAGCTTTCTTT | . | TRBJ1-1 | TRBV27 | .
CASSPPQGSGGYTF | TGTGCCAGCAGCCCACCCCAGGGTTCTGGGGGCTACACCTTC | few | TRBJ1-2 | TRBV7-2 | .
CASSVEIQAEAFF | TGTGCCAGCAGCGTAGAGATCCAGGCTGAAGCTTTCTTT | few | TRBJ1-1 | TRBV9 | .
CASSSGLAGSRETQYF | TGTGCCAGCAGCTCAGGACTAGCGGGGTCCCGGGAGACCCAGTACTTC | few | TRBJ2-5 | TRBV7-2 | TRBD2
CASSPTTGLRDTEAFF | TGTGCCAGCAGCCCTACGACAGGATTGAGAGACACTGAAGCTTTCTTT | few | TRBJ1-1 | TRBV7-9 | .
CASSRTSNYEQYF | TGTGCCAGCAGTCGGACCTCAAACTACGAGCAGTACTTC | few | TRBJ2-7 | TRBV6-5 | .
CASSPGQSYEQYF | TGTGCCAGTAGTCCAGGACAGTCCTACGAGCAGTACTTC | . | TRBJ2-7 | TRBV19 | .
CSATAGTGLEKLFF | TGCAGCGCTACAGCCGGGACAGGGCTTGAAAAACTGTTTTTT | few | TRBJ1-4 | TRBV29-1 | TRBD1
CASSRGESHFKNIQYF | TGTGCCAGCAGTCGCGGGGAGAGCCATTTCAAAAACATTCAGTACTTC | . | TRBJ2-4 | TRBV6-6 | .
CASSHVDSLNNEQFF | TGCGCCAGCAGCCATGTCGATAGCCTAAACAATGAGCAGTTCTTC | once | TRBJ2-1 | TRBV4-1 | .
CASSLVNIRSSHGYTF | TGTGCCAGCAGTCTCGTGAACATACGATCTTCACATGGCTACACCTTC | few | TRBJ1-2 | TRBV28 | .
CASRGQGQETQYF | TGTGCCAGCAGAGGACAGGGCCAAGAGACCCAGTACTTC | . | TRBJ2-5 | TRBV5-6 | TRBD1
CASSQGQRQETQYF | TGCGCCAGCAGCCAAGGACAGAGGCAAGAGACCCAGTACTTC | few | TRBJ2-5 | TRBV4-3 | .
CSVPRGQTDTQYF | TGCAGCGTTCCCAGGGGGCAGACAGATACGCAGTATTTT | . | TRBJ2-3 | TRBV29-1 | TRBD1
CASSGEKGRSYNEQFF | TGTGCCAGCAGCGGCGAAAAGGGGCGATCCTACAATGAGCAGTTCTTC | few | TRBJ2-1 | TRBV9 | .
CASSPDRAEQYF | TGCGCCAGCAGCCCGGACAGGGCCGAGCAGTACTTC | few | TRBJ2-7 | TRBV4-3 | TRBD1
CASSHDTGVGYGYTF | TGCGCCAGCAGCCACGACACGGGCGTCGGGTATGGCTACACCTTC | . | TRBJ1-2 | TRBV4-3 | .
CASSPRLSGANVLTF | TGTGCCAGTAGCCCGCGCCTCTCTGGGGCCAACGTCCTGACTTTC | . | TRBJ2-6 | TRBV19 | .
CASSRGLDGYTF | TGTGCCAGCTCACGGGGCTTGGATGGCTACACCTTC | . | TRBJ1-2 | TRBV18 | .
CASSNGLRGMYEQYF | TGTGCCAGCAGCAACGGGCTCAGGGGGATGTACGAGCAGTACTTC | few | TRBJ2-7 | TRBV21-1 | .
CASSLSRGANVLTF | TGTGCCAGCAGTTTATCGCGGGGGGCCAACGTCCTGACTTTC | few | TRBJ2-6 | TRBV27 | .
CAWGTGASGNTIYF | TGTGCCTGGGGAACAGGGGCCTCTGGAAACACCATATATTTT | few | TRBJ1-3 | TRBV30 | TRBD1
CASSSLGQGNIQYF | TGTGCCAGCAGCTCTTTAGGACAGGGAAACATTCAGTACTTC | . | TRBJ2-4 | TRBV5-6 | TRBD1
CASSYSPSGVRQTQYF | TGTGCCAGCAGTTACTCTCCTAGCGGGGTCCGGCAGACCCAGTACTTC | . | TRBJ2-5 | TRBV6-5 | TRBD2
CASSSFFGQNTYNEQFF | TGTGCCAGCAGCTCATTCTTCGGACAAAATACCTACAATGAGCAGTTCTTC | few | TRBJ2-1 | TRBV7-2 | .
CSAPRTGAQETQYF | TGCAGCGCTCCGCGGACAGGGGCACAAGAGACCCAGTACTTC | few | TRBJ2-5 | TRBV29-1 | TRBD1
CASSLDGPDTEAFF | TGTGCCAGCAGCTTGGACGGGCCAGACACTGAAGCTTTCTTT | few | TRBJ1-1 | TRBV5-4 | .
CASSSLPGTVGYEQYF | TGTGCCAGCAGTTCTCTCCCCGGGACAGTGGGGTACGAGCAGTACTTC | few | TRBJ2-7 | TRBV6-6 | TRBD1
CASSLEDRAGNTIYF | TGTGCCAGCAGCTTAGAAGACAGAGCTGGAAACACCATATATTTT | few | TRBJ1-3 | TRBV7-6 | .
CASSLRSGRGLAYTF | TGTGCCAGCAGTTTACGGTCTGGGAGGGGGCTCGCCTACACCTTC | few | TRBJ1-2 | TRBV28 | TRBD1
CASSRQGAQGNTIYF | TGTGCCAGCAGTAGACAGGGGGCGCAGGGAAACACCATATATTTT | . | TRBJ1-3 | TRBV27 | TRBD1
CASSGDEAFF | TGCGCCAGCAGCGGGGATGAAGCTTTCTTT | . | TRBJ1-1 | TRBV4-1 | .
CASIQDGGGANTQYF | TGCGCCAGCATACAAGACGGAGGGGGGGCGAATACGCAGTATTTT | many | TRBJ2-3 | TRBV4-3 | .
CASSTGPLTYEQYF | TGTGCCAGCAGCACGGGACCCCTGACCTACGAGCAGTACTTC | few | TRBJ2-7 | TRBV21-1 | .
CASSAHRDADNEQFF | TGTGCCAGCAGTGCCCACAGGGATGCTGACAATGAGCAGTTCTTC | few | TRBJ2-1 | TRBV6-5 | .
CASTSGGSSYEQYF | TGCGCCAGCACCTCCGGGGGGTCCTCCTACGAGCAGTACTTC | few | TRBJ2-7 | TRBV5-1 | TRBD2
CASGPVGINQPQHF | TGTGCCAGTGGCCCGGTTGGGATTAATCAGCCCCAGCATTTT | few | TRBJ1-5 | TRBV19 | .
CASSLRSQGHTDTQYF | TGTGCCAGCAGCTTACGGAGCCAGGGACACACAGATACGCAGTATTTT | . | TRBJ2-3 | TRBV7-9 | .
CASSLEAGDYGYTF | TGCGCCAGCAGCTTGGAAGCAGGGGACTATGGCTACACCTTC | . | TRBJ1-2 | TRBV5-1 | .
CASTSSGRGTGELFF | TGCGCCAGCACGTCCAGCGGGAGGGGGACCGGGGAGCTGTTTTTT | . | TRBJ2-2 | TRBV4-3 | TRBD2
CSVTGGYNEQFF | TGCAGCGTTACAGGGGGCTACAATGAGCAGTTCTTC | . | TRBJ2-1 | TRBV29-1 | TRBD1
CASRGTENTEAFF | TGTGCCAGCAGAGGGACAGAGAACACTGAAGCTTTCTTT | few | TRBJ1-1 | TRBV25-1 | TRBD1
CASSSGSSYEQYF | TGTGCCAGCTCATCAGGATCGTCCTACGAGCAGTACTTC | . | TRBJ2-7 | TRBV18 | .
CASSEGRNTGELFF | TGTGCCAGCAGCGAGGGGCGTAACACCGGGGAGCTGTTTTTT | . | TRBJ2-2 | TRBV9 | .
CAISGSGVATRAFF | TGTGCCATCAGTGGTTCGGGGGTCGCCACCCGGGCTTTCTTT | . | TRBJ1-1 | TRBV10-3 | .
CASSLSWTGNNEQFF | TGTGCCAGCAGTTTATCATGGACGGGAAACAATGAGCAGTTCTTC | few | TRBJ2-1 | TRBV27 | .
CASSFGGANTEAFF | TGTGCCAGCAGTTTTGGGGGGGCAAACACTGAAGCTTTCTTT | few | TRBJ1-1 | TRBV6-6 | .